The present T cell receptor beta chain was sequenced within a study of shared clonotypes between healthy human individuals. Profiled with immunoSEQ multiplex PCR; TCRdb holds only in-frame clones, not every one. This sample has some 2,000,000 clones; roughly 95% occur once, and the top ten carry around 1.1%. This CDR3 region has 16 residues. Looked up from germline, CDR1 is SNHLY and CDR2 is FYNNEI. After removal of 3 bases from V and 3 bases from J, the junction contained 7 bases not matched to a gene. CD8 cells classed as naive were CD45RO-negative and positively selected for CCR7, excluding terminally differentiated effector memory CD45RA+ cells.

Material: naive CD8+ T cells sorted from blood. The gene calls are TRBV2 and TRBJ2-1, with 8 bases matching TRBD2. The source of this sequence is a man younger than 30 in good health. The CDR3 DNA follows: TGTGCCAGCAGTGACGGTAGCGGGGTTATCTACAATGAGCAGTTCTTC. Translating gives CASSDGSGVIYNEQFF. The full variable domain, with the rest looked up from reference TRBV2 and TRBJ2-1, is EPEVTQTPSHQVTQMGQEVILRCVPISNHLYFYWYRQILGQKVEFLVSFYNNEISEKSEIFDDQFSVERPDGSNFTLKIRSTKLEDSAMYFCASSDGSGVIYNEQFFGPGTRLTVL.